Following are 2 T cell receptor beta chains from one sample sequenced in a study of blood T cells in healthy people across ages. The authors ran a second PCR of 7 to 11 cycles using a sample-barcoded 5' primer and a J-beta primer mix. Using its own MiXCR run on the 5' RACE reads, TCRdb lists one record per CDR3 protein. This sample has hundreds of thousands of distinct CDR3 sequences; about 61% occur once, and the top ten carry approximately 24%. The sequenced sample was blood. Receptors originate from a man aged 40-50 years in good health.

This clonotype was seen only a few times. V and J are TRBV7-9 and TRBJ2-4; D remains unclear. CDR3 length equals 11 residues. Germline V lookup: CDR1 SEHNR, CDR2 FQNEAQ (reference sequence). Trimming took 4 bases from V and 14 from J, leaving 12 bases between them. The CDR3 DNA is TGTGCCAGCAGCTCAGACATCACCAAGTACTTC. Translating it yields CASSSDITKYF. The full variable domain, its missing parts supplied by reference TRBV7-9 and TRBJ2-4, is DTGVSQNPRHKITKRGQNVTFRCDPISEHNRLYWYRQTLGQGPEFLTYFQNEAQLEKSRLLSDRFSAERPKGSFSTLEIQRTEQGDSAMYLCASSSDITKYFGAGTRLSVL.

The rearrangement uses TRBV7-2 and TRBJ2-7; D unclear. Trimming took 5 bases from V and 2 from J, leaving 13 bases between them. Per the germline V gene, CDR1 is SGHTA and CDR2 is FQGNSA. This CDR3 is built from 14 residues. CDR3 bases: TGTGCCAGCAGCCCCCTTGGCCAGGCCTACGAGCAGTACTTC. Translating it yields CASSPLGQAYEQYF.